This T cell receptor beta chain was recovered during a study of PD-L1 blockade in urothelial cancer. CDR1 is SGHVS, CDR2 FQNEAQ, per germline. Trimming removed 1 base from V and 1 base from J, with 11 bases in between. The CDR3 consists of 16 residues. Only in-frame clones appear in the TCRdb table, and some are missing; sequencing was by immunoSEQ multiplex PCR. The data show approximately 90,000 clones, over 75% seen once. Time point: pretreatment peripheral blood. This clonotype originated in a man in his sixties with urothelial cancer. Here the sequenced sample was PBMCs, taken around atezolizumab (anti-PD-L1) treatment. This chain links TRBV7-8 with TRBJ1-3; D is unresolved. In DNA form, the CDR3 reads TGTGCCAGCAGCTTAGATTTAGCTGGGTCTGGAAACACCATATATTTT. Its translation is CASSLDLAGSGNTIYF.